The clone carrying this T cell receptor (beta chain) was observed a single time. Its antigen is as yet unknown. Trimming stripped 6 bases from V and 4 bases from J, with 12 bases between. Germline V gene data show CDR1 as GTSNPN and CDR2 as SVGIG (reference sequence). The CDR3 sequence is 12 residues long. These data come from a study of long-term antiretroviral therapy in people with HIV. Researchers report immunoSEQ v3.0 was run at survey level. Roughly 40,000-50,000 T-cell genomes per sample were the sequencing target. Libraries were prepared by immunoSEQ multiplex PCR; TCRdb keeps only in-frame clonotypes and omits some of them. The sample holds 17,000 or so clones, more than 65% seen once. Amounts of roughly 0.85-10 million cryopreserved PBMC were held in the samples before DNA extraction. Study-wide findings and caveats: On ART adherence, viral resistance or therapy changes, no data were available.

Material: unsorted PBMCs, obtained about 1.2 years before starting antiretroviral therapy. The rearrangement links TRBV30 to TRBJ1-1, with D unresolved. The sequence was collected from a man aged 25 to 40 with HIV. CDR3 nucleotide sequence: TGTGCCTGTATAAAAGGCCCCACTGAAGCTTTCTTT. It codes for CACIKGPTEAFF.